The 27 T cell receptor beta chains given below trace back to one sample, sequenced in a study of shared clonotypes between healthy human individuals. Assay: immunoSEQ multiplex PCR; the TCRdb copy retains only in-frame clones and omits some. The profile shows about 490,000 clones, 79% of them singletons. The sample consisted of PBMCs. These receptors were taken from a woman in her thirties or forties in good health. Some clones in this sample may be carry-over from other donors' samples.

The rearrangement joins TRBV5-1 to TRBJ2-7, with D uncertain. This CDR3 comprises 16 residues. Germline V gene sequence: CDR1 SGHRS, CDR2 YFSETQ. V lost 1 base and J lost 2, with 16 bases in between. CDR3 sequence (DNA): TGCGCCAGCAGCTTGTCAGGCTTGGTCCGGGCCTACGAGCAGTACTTC. Encoded protein: CASSLSGLVRAYEQYF.

This clone is categorized as medium-sized. The chain uses TRBV28 and TRBJ2-1; TRBD1 aligns across 9 bases. The CDR3 runs 17 residues. V lost 5 bases, J lost 3 bases, and 11 bases stayed unmatched. The germline CDR1 and CDR2 sequences are MDHEN and SYDVKM. This CDR3 reads CASSPLFGTGFYNEQFF. In DNA, the CDR3 is TGTGCCAGCAGTCCGCTCTTCGGGACAGGGTTCTACAATGAGCAGTTCTTC. The full variable domain, with the rest looked up from reference TRBV28 and TRBJ2-1, is DVKVTQSSRYLVKRTGEKVFLECVQDMDHENMFWYRQDPGLGLRLIYFSYDVKMKEKGDIPEGYSVSREKKERFSLILESASTNQTSMYLCASSPLFGTGFYNEQFFGPGTRLTVL.

The chain uses TRBV9 and TRBJ2-2; TRBD1 might be the D (6 bases). V was pared by 5 bases and J by 1 base, with 12 bases between. The CDR3 extends over 15 amino acids. Germline CDR1 and CDR2: SGDLS and YYNGEE. The CDR3 DNA reads as TGTGCCAGCAGTGTTACAGGGTGGAACACCGGGGAGCTGTTTTTT. This translates into CASSVTGWNTGELFF.

The chain combines TRBV18 with TRBJ1-1; possible D gene TRBD1, 6 bases. Germline V gene data show CDR1 as KGHSH and CDR2 as LQKENI. V was clipped by 6 bases and J by 3 bases, with 11 bases between them. The CDR3 has 13 residues. CDR3 amino acids: CASSSQGDTEAFF. The DNA for the CDR3 is TGTGCCAGCTCCTCACAGGGAGACACTGAAGCTTTCTTT.

Concerning this clone itself: Given a far larger clone just one base away, this is likely a sequencing read error. The missing conserved phenylalanine or tryptophan at the end of this CDR3 makes a read error likely. V gene TRBV7-2 combines with J gene TRBJ1-2; D not resolved. Looked up from germline, CDR1 is SGHTA and CDR2 is FQGNSA. V lost 0 bases to trimming and J lost 4 bases, with 9 bases between them. The CDR3 consists of 14 residues. CDR3 coding DNA: TGTGCCAGCAGCTTAGCTGCTATCGGCTATGGCTACACCCTC. It yields the protein CASSLAAIGYGYTL.

This clone has only a few counts. The chain links TRBV5-1 to TRBJ1-2, with TRBD1 matching over 7 bases. After removal of 2 bases from V and 8 bases from J, the junction contained 3 bases not matched to a gene. CDR3 length: 12 residues. CDR1 is SGHRS and CDR2 is YFSETQ in the germline V gene. CDR3 amino acids: CASSFRGEGYTF. For the CDR3, the DNA is TGCGCCAGCAGCTTCAGGGGGGAAGGCTACACCTTC. The variable domain in full, with the rest retrieved from reference TRBV5-1 and TRBJ1-2, is KAGVTQTPRYLIKTRGQQVTLSCSPISGHRSVSWYQQTPGQGLQFLFEYFSETQRNKGNFPGRFSGRQFSNSRSEMNVSTLELGDSALYLCASSFRGEGYTFGSGTRLTVV.

A word on this clone: One junction end disagrees with the germline gene, perhaps due to a read error. V and J are TRBV5-1 and TRBJ2-3, with TRBD2 identical over 8 bases. This CDR3 comprises 16 residues. Germline CDR1 reads SGHRS; CDR2 reads YFSETQ. Written as DNA, the CDR3 is TGCGCTAGCAGCTTGGACGGACTAGCAAAATCAGATACGCAGTATTTT. Translating gives CASSLDGLAKSDTQYF.

The CDR3 loop is CASSPGQGGKNIQYF. The CDR3 DNA reads TGTGCCAGCAGCCCAGGGCAGGGCGGCAAAAACATTCAGTACTTC. The gene calls are TRBV5-6 and TRBJ2-4; possibly TRBD1 for D (5 bases). CDR1 and CDR2 from the germline V gene are SGHDT and YYEEEE. Trimming shortened V by 4 bases and J by 3 bases, and 14 bases separated the two germline ends. The CDR3 is made up of 15 amino acids.

This chain links TRBV10-3 with TRBJ1-1; D gene unclear. The CDR3 consists of 13 residues. The germline CDR1 and CDR2 sequences are ENHRY and SYGVKD. Trimming cost V 4 bases and J 3 bases, with 9 bases left between them. Here the CDR3 reads CAISGYLYTEAFF. DNA of the CDR3: TGTGCCATCAGTGGTTATTTGTACACTGAAGCTTTCTTT.

Details on this clone: This could be a read error, since a much larger clone is one nucleotide away. V usage is TRBV6-5 and J usage is TRBJ2-1, with 13 nucleotides matching TRBD2. The CDR3 is 15 residues long. Germline CDR1 MNHEY, CDR2 SVGAGI. Trimming cost V 6 bases and J 6 bases; bases outside gene matches: 5. CDR3 in amino acids: CASSRTSGSSNEQFF. As DNA, the CDR3 is TGTGCCAGCAGCCGGACTAGCGGGAGTTCCAATGAGCAGTTCTTC.

Only a few counts were recorded for this clone. This chain uses TRBV30 with TRBJ2-7; 7 bases fit TRBD2. V lost 3 bases and J lost 6; bases outside the gene matches: 5. The germline gives CDR1 GTSNPN, CDR2 SVGIG (reference sequence). This CDR3 is built from 12 residues. CDR3 sequence (DNA): TGTGCCTGGAGCCGGGGGGAGATCGAGCAGTACTTC. It codes for CAWSRGEIEQYF.

V gene TRBV15 combines with J gene TRBJ1-5; D is unresolved. Germline values: CDR1 LNHNV, CDR2 YYDKDF (reference sequence). The V end lost 1 base, the J end lost 4 bases, and 11 bases lay between the germline ends. The CDR3 has 15 amino acids. CDR3 region: CATSRARRVNQPQHF. CDR3 nucleotides: TGTGCCACCAGCAGAGCCCGGAGAGTTAATCAGCCCCAGCATTTT.

This rearrangement joins TRBV7-9 to TRBJ2-7; 7 bases line up with TRBD1. Germline V gene sequence: CDR1 SEHNR, CDR2 FQNEAQ (reference sequence). The CDR3 is 14 amino acids. J was trimmed by 2 bases and V by 1 base; bases with no gene match: 2. The DNA of the CDR3 is TGTGCCAGCAGCTTAGATCAGGGGGCCTACGAGCAGTACTTC. Protein product: CASSLDQGAYEQYF.

The CDR3 loop reads CASTRGSSYEQYF. The CDR3 DNA reads TGTGCCAGCACCAGGGGGAGCTCCTACGAGCAGTACTTC. V and J are TRBV6-5 and TRBJ2-7, with 7 bases fitting TRBD1. This CDR3 spans 13 amino acids. Per germline, CDR1 MNHEY and CDR2 SVGAGI. V lost 7 bases, J lost 0 bases, and 3 bases stayed unmatched.

J is TRBJ1-1 and V is TRBV18; possible D gene TRBD1, 5 bases. V lost 5 bases, J lost 4 bases, and 14 bases lay in between. The V gene's germline CDR1 is KGHSH and CDR2 LQKENI. The CDR3 consists of 14 residues. CDR3 region: CASSNGGASTEAFF. CDR3 coding DNA: TGTGCCAGCTCAAATGGGGGAGCTAGCACTGAAGCTTTCTTT.

This clone was observed a single time. The V and J genes are TRBV6-6 and TRBJ2-1; the match to TRBD2 covers 9 bases. CDR1 is MNHNY, CDR2 SVGAGI, per germline (reference sequence). The CDR3 covers 16 residues. V shed 0 bases, J shed 5 bases, and the junction held 5 bases outside the gene matches. The CDR3, as DNA: TGTGCCAGCAGTTACTCGGGGATAGCGGGGGACAATGAGCAGTTCTTC. This gives the protein CASSYSGIAGDNEQFF.

V gene TRBV18 combines with J gene TRBJ2-1; D gene ambiguous. CDR1 and CDR2 from the germline V gene are KGHSH and LQKENI. The CDR3 sequence is 13 residues long. V lost 2 bases and J lost 5, with 7 bases in between. CDR3 residues: CASSPELDNEQFF. DNA for the CDR3: TGTGCCAGCTCACCAGAGCTTGACAATGAGCAGTTCTTC.

The chain uses TRBV11-3 and TRBJ1-1; D might be TRBD1 (5 bases). The V gene lost 3 bases and the J gene lost 6 bases, with 11 bases spanning the gap. The CDR3 sequence is 13 residues long. Looked up from germline, CDR1 is SGHNT and CDR2 is YENEEA. CDR3: CASSFGREAEAFF. CDR3 nucleotides: TGTGCCAGCAGCTTCGGCAGGGAGGCTGAAGCTTTCTTT.

This clone has just one count. V is TRBV6-7 and J is TRBJ2-7; possibly TRBD1 for D (5 bases). TRBV6-7 is an ORF, with its function uncertain. This CDR3 region has 15 residues. Trimming pared 0 bases from V and 0 bases from J, leaving 9 bases between. The CDR3 DNA follows: TGTGCCAGCAGTTACTCGAGACAGAACTCCTACGAGCAGTACTTC. Amino acids: CASSYSRQNSYEQYF.

This sequence joins TRBV28 and TRBJ2-3; 14 bases line up with TRBD2. The J segment lost 6 bases and the V segment lost 8 bases, leaving 10 bases of the junction unmatched. CDR3 length: 16 amino acids. Germline CDR1 and CDR2: MDHEN and SYDVKM. The CDR3 is CASWRGTSGRTDTQYF. The CDR3 DNA reads TGTGCCAGCTGGCGTGGGACTAGCGGGAGAACGGATACGCAGTATTTT. The entire variable domain, with the rest obtained from reference TRBV28 and TRBJ2-3, is as follows: DVKVTQSSRYLVKRTGEKVFLECVQDMDHENMFWYRQDPGLGLRLIYFSYDVKMKEKGDIPEGYSVSREKKERFSLILESASTNQTSMYLCASWRGTSGRTDTQYFGPGTRLTVL.

This clone was observed a few times. The rearrangement joins TRBV7-3 to TRBJ2-5, with 12 positions matching TRBD2. Germline CDR1 and CDR2: SGHTA and FQGTGA. CDR3 length: 19 residues. V shed 2 bases and J 1 base; nucleotides not matched to a gene: 11. CDR3 sequence reads: CASSLGGRTSGVVQETQYF. CDR3 in DNA: TGTGCCAGCAGCTTAGGTGGGCGGACTAGCGGGGTTGTCCAAGAGACCCAGTACTTC. The whole variable domain, remainder taken from reference TRBV7-3 and TRBJ2-5, is GAGVSQTPSNKVTEKGKYVELRCDPISGHTALYWYRQSLGQGPEFLIYFQGTGAADDSGLPNDRFFAVRPEGSVSTLKIQRTERGDSAVYLCASSLGGRTSGVVQETQYFGPGTRLLVL.

This chain joins TRBV28 and TRBJ2-1, with D tentatively TRBD1 (5 bases). This CDR3 region has 13 residues. Trimming took 5 bases from V and 7 from J, leaving 12 bases between them. CDR1 and CDR2 (germline): MDHEN, SYDVKM. The CDR3 DNA is TGTGCCAGCAGTCCCACCAGGGCTAATGAGCAGTTCTTC. It translates to CASSPTRANEQFF.

The V and J genes are TRBV2 and TRBJ2-6; D ambiguous. The CDR3 loop spans 15 amino acids. Trimming pared 4 bases from V and 3 bases from J, leaving 10 bases between. CDR1 and CDR2 (germline): SNHLY, FYNNEI. This chain's CDR3 is CASSVHSLGANVLTF. Written as DNA, the CDR3 is TGTGCCAGCAGTGTTCACTCCCTTGGGGCCAACGTCCTGACTTTC.

The V call is TRBV5-4, the J call TRBJ2-5, with D possibly being TRBD2 (7 bases). The CDR3 consists of 15 residues. Germline lookup yields CDR1 SGHNT and CDR2 YYREEE (reference sequence). V shed 6 bases and J shed 5 bases, with 20 bases lying between them. The CDR3 nucleotides are TGTGCCAGCACCCCAAGGGGGAGGGCGGCGGAGACCCAGTACTTC. Translation gives CASTPRGRAAETQYF.

The genes are TRBV30 and TRBJ1-1, with no clear D. Trimming took off 2 bases at V and 3 bases at J, with 10 bases between the two ends. The CDR3 sequence is 13 residues long. In germline, CDR1 is GTSNPN, CDR2 SVGIG (reference sequence). In nucleotides, the CDR3 is TGTGCCTGGAGTCCGGGGAGGGACACTGAAGCTTTCTTT. It encodes CAWSPGRDTEAFF.

V is TRBV30 and J is TRBJ2-1; D is possibly TRBD1 or TRBD2 (6 bases each). The V end was cut by 1 base, the J end by 6 bases, with 16 bases between. From germline, CDR1 is GTSNPN and CDR2 SVGIG (reference sequence). The CDR3 has 15 amino acids. CDR3 sequence: CAWSASPGAVNEQFF. DNA for the CDR3: TGTGCCTGGAGTGCCTCCCCGGGGGCGGTCAATGAGCAGTTCTTC.

This clone was counted a single time. This rearrangement joins TRBV29-1 to TRBJ2-5, with 7 bases matching TRBD1. Germline trimming cut 4 bases from V and 7 bases from J; bases unmatched to any gene: 6. The CDR3 totals 12 residues. Germline V gives CDR1 SQVTM, CDR2 ANQGSEA. The CDR3 loop is CSVVGGGVTQYF. Here the CDR3 DNA reads TGCAGCGTTGTAGGGGGCGGAGTGACCCAGTACTTC. Based on the CDR3 plus reference TRBV29-1 and TRBJ2-5, the full variable domain is SAVISQKPSRDICQRGTSLTIQCQVDSQVTMMFWYRQQPGQSLTLIATANQGSEATYESGFVIDKFPISRPNLTFSTLTVSNMSPEDSSIYLCSVVGGGVTQYFGPGTRLLVL.